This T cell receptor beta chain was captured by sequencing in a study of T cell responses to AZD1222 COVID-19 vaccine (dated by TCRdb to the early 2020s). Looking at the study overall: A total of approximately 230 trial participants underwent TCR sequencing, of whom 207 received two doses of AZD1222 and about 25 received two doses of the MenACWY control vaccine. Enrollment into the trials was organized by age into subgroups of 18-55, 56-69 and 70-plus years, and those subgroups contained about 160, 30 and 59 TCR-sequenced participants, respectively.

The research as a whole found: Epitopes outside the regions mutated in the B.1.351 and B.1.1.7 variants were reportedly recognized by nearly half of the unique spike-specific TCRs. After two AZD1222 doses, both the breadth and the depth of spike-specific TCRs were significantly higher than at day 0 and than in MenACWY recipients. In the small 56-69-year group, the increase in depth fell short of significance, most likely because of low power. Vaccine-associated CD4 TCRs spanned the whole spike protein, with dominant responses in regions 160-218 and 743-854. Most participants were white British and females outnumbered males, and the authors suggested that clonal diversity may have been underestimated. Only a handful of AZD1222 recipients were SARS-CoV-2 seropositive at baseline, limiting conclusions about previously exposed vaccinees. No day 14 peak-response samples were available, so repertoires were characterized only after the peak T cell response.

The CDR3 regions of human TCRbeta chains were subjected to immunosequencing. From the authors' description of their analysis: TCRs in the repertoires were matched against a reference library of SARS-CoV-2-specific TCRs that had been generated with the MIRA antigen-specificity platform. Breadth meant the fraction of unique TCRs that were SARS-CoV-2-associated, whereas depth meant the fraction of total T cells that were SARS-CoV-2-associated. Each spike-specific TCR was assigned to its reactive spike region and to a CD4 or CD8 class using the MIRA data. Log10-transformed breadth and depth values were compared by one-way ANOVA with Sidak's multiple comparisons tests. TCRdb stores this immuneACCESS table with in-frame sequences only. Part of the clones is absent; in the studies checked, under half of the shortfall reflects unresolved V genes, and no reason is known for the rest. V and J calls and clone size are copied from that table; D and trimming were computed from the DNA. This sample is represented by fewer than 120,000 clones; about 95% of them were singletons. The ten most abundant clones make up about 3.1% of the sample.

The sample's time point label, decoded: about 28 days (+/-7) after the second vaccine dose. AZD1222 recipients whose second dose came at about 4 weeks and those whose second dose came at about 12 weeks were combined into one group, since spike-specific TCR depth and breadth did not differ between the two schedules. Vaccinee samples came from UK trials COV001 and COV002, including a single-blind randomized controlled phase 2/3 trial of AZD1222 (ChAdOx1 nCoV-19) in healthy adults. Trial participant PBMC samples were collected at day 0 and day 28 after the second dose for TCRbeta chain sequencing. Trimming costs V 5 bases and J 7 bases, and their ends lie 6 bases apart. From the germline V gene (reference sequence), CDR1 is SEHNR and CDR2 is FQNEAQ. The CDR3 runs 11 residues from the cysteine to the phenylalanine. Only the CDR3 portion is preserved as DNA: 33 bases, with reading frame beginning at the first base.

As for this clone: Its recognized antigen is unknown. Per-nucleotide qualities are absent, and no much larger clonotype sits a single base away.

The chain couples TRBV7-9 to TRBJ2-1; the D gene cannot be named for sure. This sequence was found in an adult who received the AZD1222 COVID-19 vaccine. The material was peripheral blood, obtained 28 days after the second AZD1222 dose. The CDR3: CASSPENEQFF. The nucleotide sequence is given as TGTGCCAGCAGCCCCGAGAATGAGCAGTTCTTC.